A single sample gave rise to the 13 T cell receptor beta chains below, sequenced in a study of T cell responses to AZD1222 COVID-19 vaccine. Clones were sequenced by immunoSEQ multiplex PCR, and TCRdb holds only the in-frame ones, with some missing. The data contain some 130,000 clones, 80% to 90% of them singletons. Sequenced here: peripheral blood, sampled on day 0 of AZD1222 vaccination. These receptors came from an adult in good health.

The CDR3 DNA follows: TGCAGCGTTGATCCAGGGGGCCGGAACGAGCAGTACTTC. Protein sequence: CSVDPGGRNEQYF. The rearrangement joins TRBV29-1 to TRBJ2-7; 8 bases match TRBD1. Trimming at V came to 3 bases and at J to 5 bases, leaving 6 bases not matched to a gene. The CDR3 loop spans 13 amino acids. CDR1 and CDR2 (germline): SQVTM, ANQGSEA.

The chain carries TRBV19 and TRBJ1-1, with 9 bases matching TRBD1. Germline V gene data show CDR1 as LNHDA and CDR2 as SQIVND (reference sequence). The CDR3 sequence is 15 residues long. After removal of 4 bases from V and 3 bases from J, the junction contained 6 bases not matched to a gene. The chain's CDR3 is CASSTRRTGDTEAFF. Here the CDR3 DNA reads TGTGCCAGTAGTACTAGACGGACAGGGGACACTGAAGCTTTCTTT.

This chain uses TRBV12-5 with TRBJ2-1, with 10 bases identical to TRBD2. Germline trimming cut 6 bases from V and 7 bases from J; bases unmatched to any gene: 12. Germline CDR1 reads LGHNT; CDR2 reads FRNRAP. This CDR3 region has 16 residues. DNA of the CDR3: TGTGCTAGTGGCCTGAGGCTAGCGGGAGTTAGGAATGAGCAGTTCTTC. Translating it yields CASGLRLAGVRNEQFF.

This chain links TRBV24-1 with TRBJ1-5; no clear D. Trimming cost V 3 bases and J 7 bases, with 18 bases left between them. From germline, CDR1 is KGHDR and CDR2 SFDVKD. The CDR3 totals 16 residues. The CDR3 is CATSDPKTSREQPQHF. CDR3 DNA sequence: TGTGCCACCAGTGATCCCAAGACATCTCGAGAGCAGCCCCAGCATTTT.

This clone was seen a handful of times. The chain uses TRBV5-4 and TRBJ2-7, with D possibly being TRBD1 (5 bases). This CDR3 region has 14 residues. The germline V gene encodes CDR1 SGHNT and CDR2 YYREEE (reference sequence). Trimming stripped 0 bases from V and 7 bases from J, with 14 bases between. CDR3 nucleotides: TGTGCCAGCAGCTTGGGGTGGACAAGTGGGGAGCAGTACTTC. This encodes CASSLGWTSGEQYF.

The chain is built from TRBV7-2 and TRBJ2-5; TRBD1 matches at 7 bases. With V trimmed by 1 base and J by 5 bases, 4 bases remained unmatched. The CDR3 spans 14 residues. Germline assignment: CDR1 SGHTA and CDR2 FQGNSA. This CDR3 reads CASSLDRGRETQYF. CDR3 sequence (DNA): TGTGCCAGCAGCTTAGACAGGGGCAGGGAGACCCAGTACTTC.

There are a few counts of this clone. The CDR3 DNA reads as TGTGCCACCAGCGGGGGACAGGGGAGGGACGGGGAGCTGTTTTTT. It specifies CATSGGQGRDGELFF. This rearrangement joins TRBV15 to TRBJ2-2, with 10 bases aligning to TRBD1. Germline CDR1 reads LNHNV; CDR2 reads YYDKDF (reference sequence). The V gene end was trimmed by 5 bases and the J gene end by 7 bases; junction bases not matched to a gene: 7. This CDR3 has 15 residues. The complete variable domain, with remaining parts taken from reference TRBV15 and TRBJ2-2, reads DAMVIQNPRYQVTQFGKPVTLSCSQTLNHNVMYWYQQKSSQAPKLLFHYYDKDFNNEADTPDNFQSRRPNTSFCFLDIRSPGLGDTAMYLCATSGGQGRDGELFFGEGSRLTVL.

The chain employs TRBV12-3 or TRBV12-4 and TRBJ1-2; 9 bases fit TRBD1. CDR3 length equals 13 residues. V trimming: 3 bases; J trimming: 8 bases; junction bases outside the gene matches: 4. CDR3 coding DNA: TGTGCCAGCAGTTTCCGGGACAGGGACGGCTACACCTTC. This codes for CASSFRDRDGYTF.

There are a few counts of this clone. The chain is built from TRBV9 and TRBJ1-4; tentative D call: TRBD1 (5 bases). V lost 4 bases, J lost 0 bases, and 7 bases lay in between. CDR1 and CDR2 from the germline V gene are SGDLS and YYNGEE. The CDR3 totals 14 residues. The CDR3 nucleotides are TGTGCCAGCAGCATGACAGCAACTAATGAAAAACTGTTTTTT. Encoded protein: CASSMTATNEKLFF.

The J gene is TRBJ1-1, the V gene TRBV5-1; D is unclear. Germline values: CDR1 SGHRS, CDR2 YFSETQ. The V gene lost 5 bases and the J gene lost 1 base, with 9 bases spanning the gap. This CDR3 is 13 amino acids long. CDR3: CASSQDGNTEAFF. DNA of the CDR3: TGCGCCAGCAGTCAGGACGGGAACACTGAAGCTTTCTTT. The variable domain in full, with the rest retrieved from reference TRBV5-1 and TRBJ1-1, is KAGVTQTPRYLIKTRGQQVTLSCSPISGHRSVSWYQQTPGQGLQFLFEYFSETQRNKGNFPGRFSGRQFSNSRSEMNVSTLELGDSALYLCASSQDGNTEAFFGQGTRLTVV.

This clone came up a few times. This rearrangement joins TRBV29-1 to TRBJ1-5; weak D call: TRBD1 (5 bases). V dropped 7 bases and J dropped 3 bases, with 13 bases sitting between them. The CDR3 is made up of 13 amino acids. Germline CDR1 is SQVTM and CDR2 is ANQGSEA. CDR3 region: CSAGRGINQPQHF. The CDR3 coding sequence is TGCAGCGCGGGGCGGGGAATCAATCAGCCCCAGCATTTT.

The CDR3 DNA reads as TGTGCCAGCAGCCCAGCAAGGGCGAGGAACACTGAAGCTTTCTTT. Its protein product is CASSPARARNTEAFF. This chain joins TRBV6-5 and TRBJ1-1; D gene unclear. V lost 6 bases to trimming and J lost 1 base, with 15 bases between them. The germline gives CDR1 MNHEY, CDR2 SVGAGI. The CDR3 is 15 residues long.

The chain joins TRBV6-4 to TRBJ2-2; D gene ambiguous. The germline V gene has CDR1 MRHNA and CDR2 SNTAGT. This CDR3 comprises 13 residues. The V end was cut by 11 bases, the J end by 4 bases, with 14 bases between. CDR3: CARLLDGTGELFF. DNA for the CDR3: TGTGCCCGCTTACTCGACGGCACCGGGGAGCTGTTTTTT.